This TCR beta chain was sequenced in a study of shared clonotypes between healthy human individuals. On the study more broadly: Each donor's CD4 naive and CD4 memory cells filled three plates apiece, CD8 naive two, and CD8 memory one.

Worth noting for this clone: The antigen is not known.

The V gene lost 1 base and the J gene lost 1 base, with 8 bases spanning the gap. Germline values: CDR1 SQVTM, CDR2 ANQGSEA. This CDR3 has 14 residues. Study-wide findings and caveats: Memory subsets generally showed smaller estimated richness than naive subsets did. Donor scarcity curtailed the genetic and exposure-history diversity represented herein.

Sorted-subset replicate PCRs used about 200 ng DNA, around 31,000 T cell genomes. Only in-frame clones appear in the TCRdb table, and some are missing; sequencing was by immunoSEQ multiplex PCR. The data show approximately 340,000 clones, around 79% seen once. The rearrangement uses TRBV29-1 and TRBJ2-1; no definite D call. The receptor's source is a man aged 25 to 40 in good health. Sequencing input: memory CD4+ T cells sorted from blood. Sample subset: CD45RA-negative fraction. This chain's CDR3 is CSVEGYRSYNEQFF. The CDR3 DNA reads as TGCAGCGTTGAAGGGTATAGGTCCTACAATGAGCAGTTCTTC.